A selection of T cell receptor beta chains follows, all from one sample in a study of blood T cell repertoires in COVID-19. Here immunoSEQ multiplex PCR was the method, and the copy in TCRdb shows in-frame clones only, minus some. The data contain about 280,000 clones, 65% to 90% of them singletons. The source material was peripheral blood. Source of these receptors: a woman in her sixties or seventies with COVID-19, enrolled during active disease. Each CDR3 is given with its conserved first and last residue.

V: TRBV10-3
J: TRBJ2-3
CDR3: CAIRVAGPIDTQYF

V: TRBV5-1
J: TRBJ2-3
CDR3: CASTHGTATDTQYF

V: TRBV24-1
J: TRBJ2-1
CDR3: CATAAGTTYNEQFF

V: TRBV28
J: TRBJ2-1
CDR3: CASRGLAGGSYNEQFF

V: TRBV18
J: TRBJ2-1
CDR3: CASSQTSGNEQFF

V: TRBV4-3
J: TRBJ2-3
CDR3: CASSQERGGGPDTQYF

V: TRBV5-6
J: TRBJ1-4
CDR3: CASTTGPNEKLFF

V: TRBV7-8
J: TRBJ1-2
CDR3: CASSLGQGAGYGYTF

V: TRBV9
J: TRBJ2-3
CDR3: CASSVVPFGTDTQYF

V: TRBV7-8
J: TRBJ1-6
CDR3: CASSSLPSPLHF

V: TRBV5-1
J: TRBJ1-1
CDR3: CASNVPGINTEAFF

V: TRBV6-5
J: TRBJ1-2
CDR3: CASSTPGGARGYTF

V: TRBV11-2
J: TRBJ2-7
CDR3: CASSSTLTGNRYEQYF

V: TRBV5-6
J: TRBJ2-1
CDR3: CASSFFITRNEQFF

V: TRBV24-1
J: TRBJ1-1
CDR3: CATSDLGREGERFF

V: TRBV2
J: TRBJ2-1
CDR3: CASEWSPRDEQFF

V: TRBV30
J: TRBJ1-6
CDR3: CAWSSGILGGYNSPLHF

V: TRBV5-1
J: TRBJ2-3
CDR3: CASSLAGTGMDTQYF

V: TRBV7-6
J: TRBJ2-3
CDR3: CASSLGSGGPTDTQYF

V: TRBV27
J: TRBJ1-1
CDR3: CASKGAGTNTEAFF

V: TRBV30
J: TRBJ1-4
CDR3: CAWSAKGTNEKLFF

V: TRBV5-6
J: TRBJ1-1
CDR3: CASSLDPWNTEAFF

V: TRBV4-1
J: TRBJ2-7
CDR3: CASSDFRDEQYF

V: TRBV4-2
J: TRBJ2-5
CDR3: CASSWGLAGGQETQYF

V: TRBV18
J: TRBJ1-5
CDR3: CASSPLYSNQPQHF

V: TRBV18
J: TRBJ1-3
CDR3: CASSPAGNGNTIYF

V: TRBV30
J: TRBJ2-5
CDR3: CAWSAGGRAETQYF

V: TRBV30
J: TRBJ1-5
CDR3: CAWTPGQGGNQPQHF

V: TRBV7-9
J: TRBJ2-6
CDR3: CASSSDRAGANVLTF

V: TRBV6-1
J: TRBJ1-5
CDR3: CASSEDGHRGSNQPQHF

V: TRBV21-1
J: TRBJ2-3
CDR3: CASSKSDRGLYRSQYF

V: TRBV18
J: TRBJ1-1
CDR3: CASSLNWDTLNTEAFF

V: TRBV2
J: TRBJ1-2
CDR3: CASSPGTGRGYTF

V: TRBV19
J: TRBJ1-2
CDR3: CASSITTGGDYGYTF

V: TRBV11-2
J: TRBJ1-1
CDR3: CASSLEGGAGRTEAFF

V: TRBV27
J: TRBJ2-3
CDR3: CASSLPRQGATDTQYF

V: TRBV5-4
J: TRBJ2-1
CDR3: CASSSLTSGGGNEQFF

V: TRBV7-2
J: TRBJ2-3
CDR3: CASSFGTGGPGDTQYF

V: TRBV4-3
J: TRBJ1-1
CDR3: CASSQDVQGYTEAFF

V: TRBV9
J: TRBJ1-3
CDR3: CASSPGNSGNTIYF

V: TRBV25-1
J: TRBJ2-5
CDR3: CASSDNRDGLQETQYF

V: TRBV30
J: TRBJ1-2
CDR3: CAWSVQAGSGYTF

V: TRBV12-3/TRBV12-4
J: TRBJ1-1
CDR3: CASSLSYGTEAFF

V: TRBV5-1
J: TRBJ2-7
CDR3: CASSLGTGNGEQYF

V: TRBV18
J: TRBJ1-1
CDR3: CASSPDFRQGAEAFF